These 4 T cell receptor beta chains were all obtained from the same sample, sequenced in a study of blood T cell repertoires in COVID-19. TCRdb's table, derived via immunoSEQ multiplex PCR, lists solely in-frame clones and lacks some. Seen here are 500,000 to 600,000 clones, around 90% observed once, and the top ten hold roughly 8%. The sequencing input was peripheral blood. The receptors shown here come from a woman between 50 and 59 years old with COVID-19, enrolled during active disease.

The chain couples TRBV4-1 to TRBJ2-1; TRBD2 matches at 11 bases. This CDR3 region has 20 residues. V shed 0 bases and J 6 bases; nucleotides not matched to a gene: 16. Germline CDR1 reads MGHRA; CDR2 reads YSYEKL. CDR3 in amino acids: CASSQDRSGGALLNGNEQFF. The CDR3 DNA sequence: TGCGCCAGCAGCCAAGATCGTAGCGGGGGGGCGTTGTTGAACGGCAATGAGCAGTTCTTC.

This clone was seen a handful of times. This chain links TRBV5-1 with TRBJ1-1; a possible D gene is TRBD1 (5 bases). Germline CDR1 is SGHRS and CDR2 is YFSETQ. The CDR3 loop spans 14 amino acids. Trimming cost V 5 bases and J 1 base, with 12 bases left between them. The CDR3: CASRWSQGNTEAFF. DNA for the CDR3: TGCGCCAGCAGGTGGAGTCAGGGGAACACTGAAGCTTTCTTT.

In the case of this clone: Other nucleotide sequences from this sample produce the same CDR3. V is TRBV5-4 and J is TRBJ2-6; perhaps TRBD1 as D (6 bases). Germline V gene lookup returns CDR1 SGHNT and CDR2 YYREEE (reference sequence). CDR3 length equals 16 residues. With 4 bases removed from V and 1 base from J, the gap between germline ends came to 12 bases. The CDR3 protein is CASSPLTGSGANVLTF. The CDR3 bases are TGTGCCAGCAGCCCCCTAACAGGGTCTGGGGCCAACGTCCTGACTTTC.

V is TRBV6-5 and J is TRBJ1-1, with 8 bases lining up with TRBD1. The CDR3 has 15 amino acids. Germline trimming cut 0 bases from V and 1 base from J; bases unmatched to any gene: 1. Germline CDR1 MNHEY, CDR2 SVGAGI. This CDR3 reads CASSYSTGENTEAFF. For the CDR3, the DNA is TGTGCCAGCAGTTACTCGACAGGGGAGAACACTGAAGCTTTCTTT.